A selection of T cell receptor beta chains follows, all from one sample in a study of early T cells in non-severe SARS-CoV-2 infection. A single record per CDR3 protein comes from TCRdb applying MiXCR to the 5' RACE reads. The sample carries over 45,000 distinct CDR3 sequences, 5.5% to 6.5% recorded once. The sequencing input was whole blood. Receptor source: an adult who was a healthcare worker with PCR-confirmed SARS-CoV-2 infection or an uninfected control (not recorded which). The CDR3 runs from the conserved cysteine through the conserved F or W. The D gene is left open where the match is weak. Size tells how often a clone was seen (once, few, many) or the class of an expanded clone, and some rows leave it out.

D gene	V gene	J gene	clone size	CDR3 length	CDR3 protein	CDR3 DNA
.	TRBV19	TRBJ2-3	.	12	CASSIVPDTQYF	TGTGCCAGTAGTATAGTACCCGATACGCAGTATTTT
TRBD2	TRBV2	TRBJ2-1	many	14	CASKVAGDYNEQFF	TGTGCCAGCAAAGTGGCGGGAGACTACAATGAGCAGTTCTTC
.	TRBV5-1	TRBJ2-1	.	17	CASTRSGPSFSYNEQFF	TGCGCCAGCACCCGATCGGGACCGTCCTTTTCCTACAATGAGCAGTTCTTC
.	TRBV27	TRBJ1-2	few	13	CASSLEPEGGYTF	TGTGCCAGCAGTTTGGAGCCCGAGGGTGGCTACACCTTC
.	TRBV9	TRBJ2-3	many	14	CASSAGDGTDTQYF	TGTGCCAGCAGCGCGGGGGATGGTACAGATACGCAGTATTTT
.	TRBV18	TRBJ1-4	medium-sized	15	CASSPNGGTNEKLFF	TGTGCCAGCTCACCGAATGGGGGGACTAATGAAAAACTGTTTTTT
.	TRBV30	TRBJ1-2	few	13	CAWSVRVRDGYTF	TGTGCCTGGAGTGTACGGGTTAGGGATGGCTACACCTTC
TRBD2	TRBV10-3	TRBJ2-6	many	16	CAINPSGSTGANVLTF	TGTGCCATCAACCCTAGCGGGAGTACTGGGGCCAACGTCCTGACTTTC
TRBD1	TRBV20-1	TRBJ2-7	few	15	CSARGLGQSSYEQYF	TGCAGTGCTAGAGGATTGGGACAGAGCTCCTACGAGCAGTACTTC
.	TRBV6-5	TRBJ2-1	many	13	CASSYVAAGEQFF	TGTGCCAGCAGTTACGTGGCGGCGGGTGAGCAGTTCTTC
.	TRBV7-6	TRBJ2-2	.	15	CASSGKGPDTGELFF	TGTGCCAGCAGCGGTAAGGGACCGGACACCGGGGAGCTGTTTTTT
.	TRBV7-8	TRBJ2-7	once	14	CSSSLAVVSGEQYF	TGTTCCAGCAGCTTAGCCGTAGTTTCTGGCGAGCAGTACTTC
.	TRBV29-1	TRBJ1-2	many	11	CSVAEGYGYTF	TGCAGCGTTGCTGAGGGCTATGGCTACACCTTC
.	TRBV3-1	TRBJ2-4	.	11	CASSRGDIQYF	TGTGCCAGCAGCCGAGGGGACATTCAGTACTTC
.	TRBV6-4	TRBJ2-1	.	15	CASSPVSGSYNEQFF	TGTGCCAGCAGCCCAGTTAGTGGCTCCTACAATGAGCAGTTCTTC
TRBD2	TRBV29-1	TRBJ2-1	many	16	CSVEGLAGDSYNEQFF	TGCAGCGTTGAGGGGCTAGCGGGAGACTCCTACAATGAGCAGTTCTTC
.	TRBV10-2	TRBJ1-2	many	12	CASREGDYGYTF	TGCGCCAGCAGGGAAGGGGACTATGGCTACACCTTC
TRBD2	TRBV7-2	TRBJ2-1	many	17	CASSRPLSGRGDNEQFF	TGTGCCAGCAGCCGGCCCCTGAGCGGGAGAGGCGACAATGAGCAGTTCTTC
TRBD2	TRBV11-2	TRBJ2-1	many	18	CASSFITSGRPFDNEQFF	TGTGCCAGCAGCTTCATTACCAGCGGGAGGCCCTTCGACAATGAGCAGTTCTTC
TRBD1	TRBV27	TRBJ1-1	many	16	CASSIRTGGGGTEAFF	TGTGCCAGCAGTATAAGGACAGGGGGCGGGGGCACTGAAGCTTTCTTT
.	TRBV11-2	TRBJ2-5	.	13	CASSRPPEETQYF	TGTGCCAGCAGCCGCCCTCCTGAAGAGACCCAGTACTTC
.	TRBV4-1	TRBJ1-1	many	13	CASSHPDRPKAFF	TGCGCCAGCAGCCACCCTGACAGGCCAAAAGCTTTCTTT
TRBD2	TRBV7-2	TRBJ2-5	many	13	CASSLAGELTQYF	TGTGCCAGCAGCTTGGCGGGGGAGTTGACCCAGTACTTC
.	TRBV12-2	TRBJ2-3	many	14	CASRLGHRVDTQYF	TGTGCAAGTCGCTTAGGTCATCGGGTAGATACGCAGTATTTT
TRBD1	TRBV6-6	TRBJ1-1	many	14	CASIQTGRNTEAFF	TGTGCCAGCATTCAGACAGGGCGGAACACTGAAGCTTTCTTT
.	TRBV5-1	TRBJ2-7	few	15	CASHISGGSSYEQYF	TGCGCCAGCCACATCTCCGGAGGATCCTCGTACGAGCAGTACTTC
TRBD1	TRBV4-3	TRBJ2-7	many	15	CASSLSVGGASEQYF	TGCGCCAGCAGCCTAAGTGTAGGGGGCGCATCCGAGCAGTACTTC
.	TRBV11-2	TRBJ1-3	many	16	CASSPPLHGTGNTIYF	TGTGCCAGCAGCCCCCCCCTACATGGAACTGGAAACACCATATATTTT
.	TRBV6-2/TRBV6-3	TRBJ1-1	many	16	CASSYGPGFMNTEAFF	TGTGCCAGCAGTTACGGCCCAGGGTTCATGAACACTGAAGCTTTCTTT
.	TRBV12-3/TRBV12-4	TRBJ2-1	many	15	CASWDPLSSYNEQFF	TGTGCCAGTTGGGACCCGTTGAGCTCCTACAATGAGCAGTTCTTC
.	TRBV5-1	TRBJ2-2	.	15	CATSTGGASTGELFF	TGCGCCACTTCGACTGGCGGGGCCTCCACCGGGGAGCTGTTTTTT
.	TRBV20-1	TRBJ1-2	many	15	CSARDRDGRTYGYTF	TGCAGTGCTAGAGATCGGGACGGCAGGACCTATGGCTACACCTTC
.	TRBV7-6	TRBJ2-3	many	14	CASSTPLTIDTQYF	TGTGCCAGCAGCACCCCCCTAACGATAGATACGCAGTATTTT
.	TRBV18	TRBJ2-6	many	17	CASSPRSPLAGANVLTF	TGTGCCAGCTCACCACGGAGTCCCTTGGCTGGGGCCAACGTCCTGACTTTC
.	TRBV6-2/TRBV6-3	TRBJ1-1	many	17	CASSTLTGPLIGTEAFF	TGTGCCAGCAGTACCCTGACAGGACCGCTTATTGGCACTGAAGCTTTCTTT
.	TRBV12-3/TRBV12-4	TRBJ2-5	many	13	CASSYRPQETQYF	TGTGCCAGCAGTTACCGACCCCAAGAGACCCAGTACTTC
.	TRBV3-1	TRBJ2-1	many	15	CASSSQVGFYNEQFF	TGTGCCAGCAGCTCACAGGTGGGCTTCTACAATGAGCAGTTCTTC
.	TRBV7-9	TRBJ1-1	many	15	CASSLVAGANTEAFF	TGTGCCAGCAGCTTAGTAGCGGGGGCTAACACTGAAGCTTTCTTT
.	TRBV10-3	TRBJ1-4	many	12	CAISRAGEKLFF	TGTGCCATCTCGAGGGCGGGAGAAAAACTGTTTTTT
.	TRBV5-1	TRBJ1-1	many	13	CASSRDLNTEAFF	TGCGCCAGCAGTAGGGATTTGAACACTGAAGCTTTCTTT